The sequence of this T cell receptor (beta chain) was determined in a study of blood T cell repertoires in COVID-19. As for the study in general: Sites in the United States, Italy and Spain provided acute and convalescent COVID-19 samples.

Clones were sequenced by immunoSEQ multiplex PCR, and TCRdb holds only the in-frame ones, with some missing. Of over 80,000 clones listed, 79% are singletons. The length of the CDR3 is 15 residues. The germline V gene encodes CDR1 MNHEY and CDR2 SVGAGI. The V end lost 0 bases, the J end lost 4 bases, and 10 bases lay between the germline ends. The sequenced sample was peripheral blood. This TCR derives from an elderly woman with active or convalescent COVID-19. The rearrangement joins TRBV6-5 to TRBJ1-5; D possibly corresponds to TRBD1 (6 bases). The CDR3 bases are TGTGCCAGCAGTTACTCGGGGGGGGCGAATCAGCCCCAGCATTTT. Translating gives CASSYSGGANQPQHF.